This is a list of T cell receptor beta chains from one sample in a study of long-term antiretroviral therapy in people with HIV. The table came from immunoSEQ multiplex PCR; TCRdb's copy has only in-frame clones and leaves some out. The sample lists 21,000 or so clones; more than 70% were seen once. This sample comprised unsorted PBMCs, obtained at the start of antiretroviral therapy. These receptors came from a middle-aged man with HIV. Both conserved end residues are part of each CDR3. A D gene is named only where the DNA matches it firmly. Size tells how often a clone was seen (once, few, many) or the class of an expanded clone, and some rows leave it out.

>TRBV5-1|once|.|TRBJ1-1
TGCGCCAGCAGCTTGGACCGCGCCACTGAAGCTTTCTTT
CASSLDRATEAFF
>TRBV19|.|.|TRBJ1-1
TGTGCCAGTAGTATAGATACGACGTACACTGAAGCTTTCTTT
CASSIDTTYTEAFF
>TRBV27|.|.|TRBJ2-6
TGTGCCAGCAAACAGAGCTCTGGGGCCAACGTCCTGACTTTC
CASKQSSGANVLTF
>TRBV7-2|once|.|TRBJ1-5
TGTGCCAGCGGGCAGGGAGGGAGGCAGCCCCAGCATTTT
CASGQGGRQPQHF
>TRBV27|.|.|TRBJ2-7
TGTGCCAGCAGCCTACGACTAGTTAGTCGGTACGAGCAGTACTTC
CASSLRLVSRYEQYF
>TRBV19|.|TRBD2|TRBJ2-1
TGTGCCAGTAGTATCACGTTCGGTAGCGGGAGGAACAATGAGCAGTTCTTC
CASSITFGSGRNNEQFF
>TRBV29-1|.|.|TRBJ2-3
TGCAGCGTGGCAAGCACAGATACGCAGTATTTT
CSVASTDTQYF
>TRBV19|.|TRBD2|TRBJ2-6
TGTGCCAGTAGTGTCGGACTAGCGGGGGGGCTTGGGGCCAACGTCCTGACTTTC
CASSVGLAGGLGANVLTF
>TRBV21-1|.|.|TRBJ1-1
TGTGCCAGCAGCAAGACCGGGACAGGACCCATGAACACTGAAGCTTTCTTT
CASSKTGTGPMNTEAFF
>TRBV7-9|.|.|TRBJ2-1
TGTGCCAGCAGCTTAGCGGGGCCCACCTACAATGAGCAGTTCTTC
CASSLAGPTYNEQFF
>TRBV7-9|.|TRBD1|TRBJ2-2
TGTGCCAGCAGCCTAACAGGGGGTCACACCGGGGAGCTGTTTTTT
CASSLTGGHTGELFF
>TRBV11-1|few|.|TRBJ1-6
TGTGCCAGCAGCTACAGAAATTCACCCCTCCACTTT
CASSYRNSPLHF
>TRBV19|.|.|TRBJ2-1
TGTGCCAGTAGTATAGATGACTGGACAGAGCAGTTCTTC
CASSIDDWTEQFF
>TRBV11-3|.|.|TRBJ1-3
TGTGCCAGCAGCCCACAGGGTAGCCCTGGAAACACCATATATTTT
CASSPQGSPGNTIYF
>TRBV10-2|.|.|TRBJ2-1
TGCGCCAGCAGTGAATCAGGGGGGCGATCCTACAATGAGCAGTTCTTC
CASSESGGRSYNEQFF
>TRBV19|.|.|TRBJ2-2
.
CASTSVRGGGALDTGELFF
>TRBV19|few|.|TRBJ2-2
TGTGCCAGTAGTATGAATGACGGGGAGCTGTTTTTT
CASSMNDGELFF
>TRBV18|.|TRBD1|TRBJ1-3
TGTGCCAGCTCACCCCGGACAGGCTCTGGAAACACCATATATTTT
CASSPRTGSGNTIYF
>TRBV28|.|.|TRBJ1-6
TGTGCCAGCAGTTTGCCGATACTTATCACACCCCTCCACTTT
CASSLPILITPLHF
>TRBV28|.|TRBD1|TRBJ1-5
TGTGCCAGCAGTCTCTACGGGACAGGTCCGTCGGATCAGCCCCAGCATTTT
CASSLYGTGPSDQPQHF
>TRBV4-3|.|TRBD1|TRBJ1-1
TGCGCCAGCAGCCAATCCAGGGGGTCACTTAGCACTGAAGCTTTCTTT
CASSQSRGSLSTEAFF
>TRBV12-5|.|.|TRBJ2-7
TGTGCTAGTGGTTTGGAATCGGGCGAGCAGTACTTC
CASGLESGEQYF
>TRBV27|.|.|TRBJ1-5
TGTGCCAGCAGTTTATCGTGGGGCGGACTCAGCAATCAGCCCCAGCATTTT
CASSLSWGGLSNQPQHF
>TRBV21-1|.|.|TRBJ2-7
TGTGCCAGCAGCAAAGGGGGGGGACAGGGGGATAGCGAGCAGTACTTC
CASSKGGGQGDSEQYF
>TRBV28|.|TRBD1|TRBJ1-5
TGTGCCAGCAGTTTAGGACAGGGAGGACGACAGCCCCAGCATTTT
CASSLGQGGRQPQHF
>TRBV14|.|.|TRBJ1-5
TGTGCCAGCAGCCGGGGGGTCAATCAGCCCCAGCATTTT
CASSRGVNQPQHF
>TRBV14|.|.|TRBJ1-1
TGTGCCAGCAGCCAAGAGATAGGGAGAGCTTTCTTT
CASSQEIGRAFF
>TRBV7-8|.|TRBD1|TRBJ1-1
TGTGCCAGCAGCCCGGGGACAGGGGGCACTGAAGCTTTCTTT
CASSPGTGGTEAFF
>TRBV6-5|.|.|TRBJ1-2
TGTGCCAGCAGTTATACAGGTTCATCCTATGGCTACACCTTC
CASSYTGSSYGYTF
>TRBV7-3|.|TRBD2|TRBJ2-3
TGTGCCAGCAGCTTCTTAGCGGGGGGGCCGGATACGCAGTATTTT
CASSFLAGGPDTQYF
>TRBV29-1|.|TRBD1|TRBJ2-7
TGCAGCGTCCGGGACAGGGGCTACGAGCAGTACTTC
CSVRDRGYEQYF
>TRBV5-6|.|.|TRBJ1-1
TGTGCCAGCAGCTTGGATCCGGGGGGAGGGACTGAAGCTTTCTTT
CASSLDPGGGTEAFF
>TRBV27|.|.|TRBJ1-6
TGTGCCAGCAGTTTACTGTCCTATAATTCACCCCTCCACTTT
CASSLLSYNSPLHF
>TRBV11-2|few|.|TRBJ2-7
TGTGCCAGCAGCTATTCCCAGGGTACCCACGAGCAGTACTTC
CASSYSQGTHEQYF
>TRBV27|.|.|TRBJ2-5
TGTGCCAGCAGCCGCACCGCAGGGCCGGGGGAGACCCAGTACTTC
CASSRTAGPGETQYF
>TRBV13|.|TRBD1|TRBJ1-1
TGTGCCAGCAGCTTACGCGGCGCAGGGGGCTTGGACACTGAAGCTTTCTTT
CASSLRGAGGLDTEAFF
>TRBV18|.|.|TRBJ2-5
TGTGCCAGCTCACCACCGACAGAAGAGACCCAGTACTTC
CASSPPTEETQYF
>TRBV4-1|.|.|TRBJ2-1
TGCGCCAGCAGCCATCCGGGCGTAAATCCCGGGAATGAGCAGTTCTTC
CASSHPGVNPGNEQFF
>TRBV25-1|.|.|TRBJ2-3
TGTGCCAGCAGTGAATCCGCCGCAGGGGCGACCACAGATACGCAGTATTTT
CASSESAAGATTDTQYF
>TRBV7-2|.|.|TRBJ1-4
TGTGCCAGCAGCCGGGGGGCAGGGGAGGAGGAAAAACTGTTTTTT
CASSRGAGEEEKLFF
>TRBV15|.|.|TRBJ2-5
TGTGCCACCAGCAGAGATTTCGGCGGGCAAGAGACCCAGTACTTC
CATSRDFGGQETQYF
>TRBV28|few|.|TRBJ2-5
TGTGCCAGCAGTTTGGACGGGAGAGCCCAAGAGACCCAGTACTTC
CASSLDGRAQETQYF
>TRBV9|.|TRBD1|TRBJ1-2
TGTGCCAGCAGCCAGACAGGGATATTAAACCTAGCTAACTATGGCTACACCTTC
CASSQTGILNLANYGYTF
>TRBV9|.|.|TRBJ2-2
TGTGCCAGCAGCGTAGGGGGCAGAACCACCGGGGAGCTGTTTTTT
CASSVGGRTTGELFF
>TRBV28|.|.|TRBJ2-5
TGTGCCACCACACCGGACCAAGAGACCCAGTACTTC
CATTPDQETQYF
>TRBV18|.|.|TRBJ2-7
TGTGCCAGCTCACCGAACCCCTACGAGCAGTACTTC
CASSPNPYEQYF
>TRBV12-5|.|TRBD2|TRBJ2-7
TGTGCTAGTGGTTTGGTGGTGGCGGGAGAAAAGGACTACGAGCAGTACTTC
CASGLVVAGEKDYEQYF
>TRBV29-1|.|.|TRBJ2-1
TGCAGCGTTGCCTCTCAGACAGGAAAGTACAATGAGCAGTTCTTC
CSVASQTGKYNEQFF
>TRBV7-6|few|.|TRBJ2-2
TGTGCCAGCAGCTTAGCTCAGGGCACCGGGGAGCTGTTTTTT
CASSLAQGTGELFF
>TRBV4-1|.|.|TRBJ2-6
TGCGCCAGCAGCCACGACCGGAGGGCCTCTGGGGCCAACGTCCTGACTTTC
CASSHDRRASGANVLTF